The clone carrying this T cell receptor beta chain was recorded at least ten times. Its target is unknown. The germline V gene encodes CDR1 SGHRS and CDR2 YFSETQ. CDR3 length: 14 amino acids. Trimming stripped 4 bases from V and 4 bases from J, with 11 bases between. This sample is part of a study of T-cell reconstitution after alpha-beta-depleted transplantation in children. Study results and caveats: Where alpha-beta T cells came from about two months after transplant was reportedly several hundred expanded graft clones. One year post-transplant, T-cell counts and diversity were largely derived from T cells produced anew.

Preparing the TCRbeta library involved the use of unique molecular identifiers. TCRdb re-derived calls from the PCR reads in MiXCR, one entry per CDR3 protein. This table holds 450,000 to 550,000 distinct CDR3 sequences, 10% to 12% found once. The TCR originated in a female patient under 10 years old who had a stem cell transplant for aplastic anemia, so the T cells may come from the graft donor. The sample consisted of PBMCs, mostly from graft donor cells, taken 180 days after TCRalphabeta/CD19-depleted stem cell transplant. The J gene is TRBJ1-4, the V gene TRBV5-1, with D possibly matching TRBD1 (5 bases). As DNA, the CDR3 is TGCGCCAGCAGCCGCCAGGGTCTTAATGAAAAACTGTTTTTT. Protein: CASSRQGLNEKLFF.